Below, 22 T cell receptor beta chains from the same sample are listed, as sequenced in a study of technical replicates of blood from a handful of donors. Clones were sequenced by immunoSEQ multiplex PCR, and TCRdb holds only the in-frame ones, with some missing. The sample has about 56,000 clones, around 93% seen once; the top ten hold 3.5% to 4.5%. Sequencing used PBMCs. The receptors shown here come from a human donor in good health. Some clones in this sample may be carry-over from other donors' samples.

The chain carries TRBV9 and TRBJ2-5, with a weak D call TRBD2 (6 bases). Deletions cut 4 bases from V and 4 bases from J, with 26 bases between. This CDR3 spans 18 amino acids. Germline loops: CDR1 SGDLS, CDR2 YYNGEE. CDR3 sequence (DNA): TGTGCCAGCAGCTTGGACTACCTAATTCTCTTCCCTCCAGAGACCCAGTACTTC. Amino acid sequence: CASSLDYLILFPPETQYF.

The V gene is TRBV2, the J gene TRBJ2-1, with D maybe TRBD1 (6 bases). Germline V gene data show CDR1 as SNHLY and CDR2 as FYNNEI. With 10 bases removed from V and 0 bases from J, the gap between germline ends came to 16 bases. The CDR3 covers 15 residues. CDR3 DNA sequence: TGTGCCACCAGGACAGACCTAAGCTCCTACAATGAGCAGTTCTTC. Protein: CATRTDLSSYNEQFF.

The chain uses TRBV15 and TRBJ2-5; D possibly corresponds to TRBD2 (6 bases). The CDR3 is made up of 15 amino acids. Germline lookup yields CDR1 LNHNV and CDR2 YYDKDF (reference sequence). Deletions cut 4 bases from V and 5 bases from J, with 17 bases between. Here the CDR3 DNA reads TGTGCCACCAGCACAGACCGGCGGGGCGCGGAGACCCAGTACTTC. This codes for CATSTDRRGAETQYF. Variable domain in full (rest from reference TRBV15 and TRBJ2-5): DAMVIQNPRYQVTQFGKPVTLSCSQTLNHNVMYWYQQKSSQAPKLLFHYYDKDFNNEADTPDNFQSRRPNTSFCFLDIRSPGLGDTAMYLCATSTDRRGAETQYFGPGTRLLVL.

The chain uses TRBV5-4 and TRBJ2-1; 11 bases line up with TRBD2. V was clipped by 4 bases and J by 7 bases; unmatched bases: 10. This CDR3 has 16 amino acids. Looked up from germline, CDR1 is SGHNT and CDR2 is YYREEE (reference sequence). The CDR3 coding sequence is TGTGCCAGCAGCGGGGTAGCGGGGGGGCTGGAAAATGAGCAGTTCTTC. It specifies CASSGVAGGLENEQFF. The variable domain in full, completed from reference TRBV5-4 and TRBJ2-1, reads ETGVTQSPTHLIKTRGQQVTLRCSSQSGHNTVSWYQQALGQGPQFIFQYYREEENGRGNFPPRFSGLQFPNYSSELNVNALELDDSALYLCASSGVAGGLENEQFFGPGTRLTVL.

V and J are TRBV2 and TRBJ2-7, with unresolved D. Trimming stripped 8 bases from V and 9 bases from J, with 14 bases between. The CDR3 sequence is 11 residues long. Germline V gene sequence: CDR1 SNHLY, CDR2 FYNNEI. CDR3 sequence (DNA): TGTGCCAGCTACAGCCCCCCGTGGCAGTACTTC. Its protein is CASYSPPWQYF.

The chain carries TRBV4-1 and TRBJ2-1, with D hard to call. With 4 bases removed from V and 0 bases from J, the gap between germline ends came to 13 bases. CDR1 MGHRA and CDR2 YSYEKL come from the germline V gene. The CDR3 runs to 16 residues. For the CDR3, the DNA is TGCGCCAGCAGCCCGCCGGGTCATAGCTCCTACAATGAGCAGTTCTTC. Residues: CASSPPGHSSYNEQFF.

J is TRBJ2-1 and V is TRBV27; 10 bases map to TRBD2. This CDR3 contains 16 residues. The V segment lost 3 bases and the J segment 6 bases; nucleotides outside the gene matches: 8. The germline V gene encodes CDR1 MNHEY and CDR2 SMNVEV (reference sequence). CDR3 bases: TGTGCCAGCAGTTTGGGGGTAGGGACTAGCGTCAATGAGCAGTTCTTC. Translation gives CASSLGVGTSVNEQFF.

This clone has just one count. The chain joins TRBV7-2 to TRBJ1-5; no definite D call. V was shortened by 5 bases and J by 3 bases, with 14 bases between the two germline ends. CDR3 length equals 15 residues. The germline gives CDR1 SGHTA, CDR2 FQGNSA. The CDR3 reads CASSPYSGNNQPQHF. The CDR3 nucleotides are TGTGCCAGCAGCCCCTATAGCGGGAACAATCAGCCCCAGCATTTT.

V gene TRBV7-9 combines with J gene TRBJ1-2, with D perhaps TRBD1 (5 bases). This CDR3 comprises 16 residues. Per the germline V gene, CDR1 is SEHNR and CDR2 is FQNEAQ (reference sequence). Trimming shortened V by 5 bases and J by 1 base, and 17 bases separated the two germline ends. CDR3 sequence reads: CASSPDGQAFNYGYTF. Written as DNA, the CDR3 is TGTGCCAGCAGCCCGGACGGACAAGCCTTTAACTATGGCTACACCTTC.

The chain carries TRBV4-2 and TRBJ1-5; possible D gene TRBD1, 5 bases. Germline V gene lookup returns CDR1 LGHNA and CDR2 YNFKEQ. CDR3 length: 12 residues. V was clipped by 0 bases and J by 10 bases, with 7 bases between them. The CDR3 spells CASSQDGGPQHF. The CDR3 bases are TGTGCCAGCAGCCAAGACGGGGGTCCCCAGCATTTT.

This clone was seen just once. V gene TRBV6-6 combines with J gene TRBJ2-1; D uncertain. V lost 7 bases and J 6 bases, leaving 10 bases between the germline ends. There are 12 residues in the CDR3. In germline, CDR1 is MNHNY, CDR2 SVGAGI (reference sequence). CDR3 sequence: CASTHSPNEQFF. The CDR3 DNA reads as TGTGCCAGCACGCACTCGCCCAATGAGCAGTTCTTC.

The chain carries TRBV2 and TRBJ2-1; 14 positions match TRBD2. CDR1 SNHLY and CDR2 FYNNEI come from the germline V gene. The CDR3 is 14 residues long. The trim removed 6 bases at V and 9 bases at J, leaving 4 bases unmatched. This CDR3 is CASRTSGGAIEQFF. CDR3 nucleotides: TGTGCCAGCAGGACTAGCGGGGGGGCCATTGAGCAGTTCTTC.

CDR3: CASSFPPQGQDTQYF. CDR3 DNA sequence: TGTGCCAGCAGCTTCCCTCCGCAGGGGCAGGATACGCAGTATTTT. The chain combines TRBV7-3 with TRBJ2-3; D possibly corresponds to TRBD1 (6 bases). Germline CDR1 and CDR2: SGHTA and FQGTGA. This CDR3 spans 15 amino acids. Trimming shortened V by 3 bases and J by 6 bases, and 16 bases separated the two germline ends.

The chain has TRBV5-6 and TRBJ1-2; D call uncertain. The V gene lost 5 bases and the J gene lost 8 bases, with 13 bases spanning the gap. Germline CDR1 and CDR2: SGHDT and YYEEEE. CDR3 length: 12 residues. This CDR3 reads CASSPARRGYTF. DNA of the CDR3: TGTGCCAGCAGTCCAGCCCGGAGGGGCTACACCTTC. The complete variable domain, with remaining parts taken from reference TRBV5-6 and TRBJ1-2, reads DAGVTQSPTHLIKTRGQQVTLRCSPKSGHDTVSWYQQALGQGPQFIFQYYEEEERQRGNFPDRFSGHQFPNYSSELNVNALLLGDSALYLCASSPARRGYTFGSGTRLTVV.

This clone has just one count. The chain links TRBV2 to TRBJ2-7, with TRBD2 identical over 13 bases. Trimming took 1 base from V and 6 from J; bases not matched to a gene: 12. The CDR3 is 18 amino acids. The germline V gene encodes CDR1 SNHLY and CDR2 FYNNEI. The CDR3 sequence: CASSEVGRTSGSLSEQYF. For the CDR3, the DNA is TGTGCCAGCAGTGAAGTTGGAAGGACTAGCGGGAGTTTAAGCGAGCAGTACTTC.

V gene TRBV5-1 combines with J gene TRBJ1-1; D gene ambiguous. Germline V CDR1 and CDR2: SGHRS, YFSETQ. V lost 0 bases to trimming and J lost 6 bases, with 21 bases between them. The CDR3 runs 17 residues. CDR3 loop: CASSLGAGLGLEPEAFF. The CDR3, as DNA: TGCGCCAGCAGCTTGGGGGCGGGTTTGGGGTTGGAGCCTGAAGCTTTCTTT.

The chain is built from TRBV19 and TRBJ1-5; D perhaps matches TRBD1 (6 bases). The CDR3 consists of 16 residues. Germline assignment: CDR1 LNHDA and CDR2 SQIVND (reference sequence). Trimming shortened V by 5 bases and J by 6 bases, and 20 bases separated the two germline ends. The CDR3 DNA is TGTGCCAGTAGTGCAACCGGGGCTTTAGGGGGTCAGCCCCAGCATTTT. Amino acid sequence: CASSATGALGGQPQHF.

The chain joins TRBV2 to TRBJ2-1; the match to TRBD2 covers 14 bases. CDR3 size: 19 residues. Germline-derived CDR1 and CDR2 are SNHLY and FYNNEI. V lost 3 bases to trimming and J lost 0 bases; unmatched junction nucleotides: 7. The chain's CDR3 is CASSEKGLAGEFSYNEQFF. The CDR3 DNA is TGTGCCAGCAGTGAGAAGGGACTAGCGGGAGAGTTCTCCTACAATGAGCAGTTCTTC.

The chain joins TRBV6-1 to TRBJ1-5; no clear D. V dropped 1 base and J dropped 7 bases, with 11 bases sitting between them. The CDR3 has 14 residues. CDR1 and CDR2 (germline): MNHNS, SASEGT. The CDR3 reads CASSEDGSYQPQHF. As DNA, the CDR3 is TGTGCCAGCAGTGAAGACGGGAGTTACCAGCCCCAGCATTTT.

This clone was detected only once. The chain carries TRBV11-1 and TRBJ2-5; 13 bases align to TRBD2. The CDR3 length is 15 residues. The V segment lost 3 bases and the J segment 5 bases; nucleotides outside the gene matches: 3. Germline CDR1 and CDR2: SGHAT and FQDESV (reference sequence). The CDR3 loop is CASSLTSGRLETQYF. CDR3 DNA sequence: TGTGCCAGCAGCTTGACTAGCGGGAGGTTGGAGACCCAGTACTTC.

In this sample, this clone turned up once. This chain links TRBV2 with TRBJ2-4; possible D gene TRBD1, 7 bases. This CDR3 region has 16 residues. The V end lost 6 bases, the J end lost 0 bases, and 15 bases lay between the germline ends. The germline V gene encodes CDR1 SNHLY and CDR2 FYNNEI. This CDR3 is CASSGDQGGAKNIQYF. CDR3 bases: TGTGCCAGCAGCGGGGACCAGGGGGGAGCCAAAAACATTCAGTACTTC.

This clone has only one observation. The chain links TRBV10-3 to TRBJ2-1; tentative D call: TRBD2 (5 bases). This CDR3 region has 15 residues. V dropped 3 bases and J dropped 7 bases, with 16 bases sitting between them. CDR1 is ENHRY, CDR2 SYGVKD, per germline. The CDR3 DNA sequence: TGTGCCATCAGTGAAGGCTCCCCCCCGGGGAATGAGCAGTTCTTC. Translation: CAISEGSPPGNEQFF.